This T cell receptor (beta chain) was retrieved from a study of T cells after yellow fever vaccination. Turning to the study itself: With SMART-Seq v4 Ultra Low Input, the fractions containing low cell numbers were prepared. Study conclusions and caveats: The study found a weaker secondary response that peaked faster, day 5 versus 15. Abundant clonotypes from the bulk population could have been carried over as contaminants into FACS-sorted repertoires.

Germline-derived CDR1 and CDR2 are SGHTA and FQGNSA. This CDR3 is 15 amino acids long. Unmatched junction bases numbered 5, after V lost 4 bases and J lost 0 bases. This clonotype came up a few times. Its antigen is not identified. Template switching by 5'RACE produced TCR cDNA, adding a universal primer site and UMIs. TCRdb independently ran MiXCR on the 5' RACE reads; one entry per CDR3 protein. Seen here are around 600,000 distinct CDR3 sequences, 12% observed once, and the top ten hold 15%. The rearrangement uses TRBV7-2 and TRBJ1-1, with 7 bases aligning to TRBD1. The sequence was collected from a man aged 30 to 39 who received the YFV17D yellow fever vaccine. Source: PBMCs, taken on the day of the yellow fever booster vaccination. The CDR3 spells CASSSGTDMNTEAFF. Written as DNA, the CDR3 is TGTGCCAGCAGCTCCGGGACAGATATGAACACTGAAGCTTTCTTT.